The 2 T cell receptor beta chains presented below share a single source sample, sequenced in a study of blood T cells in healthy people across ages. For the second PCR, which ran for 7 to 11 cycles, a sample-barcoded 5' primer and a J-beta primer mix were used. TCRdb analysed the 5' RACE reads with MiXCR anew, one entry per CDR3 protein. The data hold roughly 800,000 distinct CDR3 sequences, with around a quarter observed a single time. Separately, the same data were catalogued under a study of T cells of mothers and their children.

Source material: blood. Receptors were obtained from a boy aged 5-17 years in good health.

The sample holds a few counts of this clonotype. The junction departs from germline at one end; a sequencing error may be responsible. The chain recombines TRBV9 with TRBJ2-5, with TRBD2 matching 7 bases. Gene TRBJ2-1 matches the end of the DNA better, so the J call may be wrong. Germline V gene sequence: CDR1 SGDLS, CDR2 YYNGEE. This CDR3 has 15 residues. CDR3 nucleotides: TGTACCAGCAGCTCCACTAGCGCCGGGGGATATGAGCAGTTCTTC. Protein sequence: CTSSSTSAGGYEQFF.

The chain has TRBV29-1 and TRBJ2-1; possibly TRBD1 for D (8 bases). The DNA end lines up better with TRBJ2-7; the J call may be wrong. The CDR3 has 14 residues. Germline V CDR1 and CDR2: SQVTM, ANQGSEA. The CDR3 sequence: CSVGGGTGGDEQYF. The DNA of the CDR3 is TGCAGCGTTGGGGGAGGGACAGGAGGAGACGAGCAGTACTTC.